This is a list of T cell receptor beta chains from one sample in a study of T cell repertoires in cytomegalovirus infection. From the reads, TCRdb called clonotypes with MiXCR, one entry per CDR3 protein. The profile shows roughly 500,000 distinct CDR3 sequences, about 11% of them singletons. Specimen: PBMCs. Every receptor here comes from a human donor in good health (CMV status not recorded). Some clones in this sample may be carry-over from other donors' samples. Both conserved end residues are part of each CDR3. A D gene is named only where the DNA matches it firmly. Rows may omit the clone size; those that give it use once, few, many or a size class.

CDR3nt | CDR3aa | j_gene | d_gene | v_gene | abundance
TGCAGTGCTAGAGATCGACGGAACGTCGAAAAACTGTTTTTT | CSARDRRNVEKLFF | TRBJ1-4 | NA | TRBV20-1 | NA
TGTGCCACCAGTGGACCCGACGGCGGCTACACCTTC | CATSGPDGGYTF | TRBJ1-2 | NA | TRBV24-1 | many
TGTGCCAGCAGTTGGTCAGGGGGCGAAGGCGGAGAGACCCAGTACTTC | CASSWSGGEGGETQYF | TRBJ2-5 | TRBD1 | TRBV12-3/TRBV12-4 | many
TGCGCCAGCAGCCAACTTATAGGACAGGGTCGCACTGAAGCTTTCTTT | CASSQLIGQGRTEAFF | TRBJ1-1 | TRBD1 | TRBV4-1 | many
TGTGCCAGCAGGAAGACTTACGGGACTCAATTAGGGGCAGATACGCAGTATTTT | CASRKTYGTQLGADTQYF | TRBJ2-3 | NA | TRBV12-3/TRBV12-4 | many
TGTGCCAGCAGTGCAGACAGGGGGGTCAATGAGCAGTTCTTC | CASSADRGVNEQFF | TRBJ2-1 | TRBD1 | TRBV2 | NA
TGTGCCAGCAGCCCCGGTCGCGAGCAGTACTTC | CASSPGREQYF | TRBJ2-7 | NA | TRBV11-2 | many
TGTGCCAGCAATTTTGGTTTTCCGAACACCGGGGAGCTGTTTTTT | CASNFGFPNTGELFF | TRBJ2-2 | NA | TRBV6-5 | many
TGTGCCAGCTCACCCCCCGGAGGGGGGACAGATACGCAGTATTTT | CASSPPGGGTDTQYF | TRBJ2-3 | NA | TRBV18 | many
TGTGCCAGCTGCCGGGACTCTTACAATGAGCAGTTCTTC | CASCRDSYNEQFF | TRBJ2-1 | NA | TRBV6-6 | NA
TGTGCCAGCAGCTGGAACCGAGGACAGGGGGACGGGACCCAGTACTTC | CASSWNRGQGDGTQYF | TRBJ2-5 | TRBD1 | TRBV5-4 | many
TGCAGTTCTCGACAGGGGAACACCGGGGAGCTGTTTTTT | CSSRQGNTGELFF | TRBJ2-2 | TRBD1 | TRBV20-1 | NA
TGTGCCAGCGGACAGGGCGGCGGGGGCACAGATACGCAGTATTTT | CASGQGGGGTDTQYF | TRBJ2-3 | TRBD1 | TRBV7-3 | many
TGCAGCGTTGAAGAGGGGGGGTCGGGCAATGAGCAGTTCTTC | CSVEEGGSGNEQFF | TRBJ2-1 | TRBD2 | TRBV29-1 | NA
TGTGCCAGCAGCCAGGGACAGGGCAGATTGTATGGCTACACCTTC | CASSQGQGRLYGYTF | TRBJ1-2 | TRBD1 | TRBV7-3 | many
TGTGCCAGCTCCCAGTCCCCGGGACTAGGCACAGATACGCAGTATTTT | CASSQSPGLGTDTQYF | TRBJ2-3 | TRBD2 | TRBV28 | few
TGTGCCAGTAGTATGCGGGGGGGTTACAATGAGCAGTTCTTC | CASSMRGGYNEQFF | TRBJ2-1 | TRBD2 | TRBV19 | few
TGTGCCAGCAGCCGGGAGAACACCATATATTTT | CASSRENTIYF | TRBJ1-3 | NA | TRBV3-1 | NA
TGTGCCAGCAGTTTAGGACCGCTCTCTGGAAACACCATATATTTT | CASSLGPLSGNTIYF | TRBJ1-3 | NA | TRBV6-6 | NA
TGCAGCGTTAGAGAGAGCGGTCCGATGCATGAGCAGTTCTTC | CSVRESGPMHEQFF | TRBJ2-1 | NA | TRBV29-1 | many
TGTGCCAGTACCCAGGCTTCTGGCTACACCTTC | CASTQASGYTF | TRBJ1-2 | NA | TRBV19 | few
TGTGCCAGCAGCGCGGACAGGAGCCACGAGCAGTACTTC | CASSADRSHEQYF | TRBJ2-7 | TRBD1 | TRBV7-9 | many
TGTGCCAGCAGTTCCTACGATAGAGAACGAGAGACCCAGTACTTC | CASSSYDRERETQYF | TRBJ2-5 | NA | TRBV27 | many
TGTGCCAGTAGGGGGACGGCAGTCTATGGCTACACCTTC | CASRGTAVYGYTF | TRBJ1-2 | NA | TRBV19 | many
TGTGCCAGCAGCTTAAATTGTCCCGCGCAGTACTTC | CASSLNCPAQYF | TRBJ2-7 | NA | TRBV7-4 | many
TGTGCCAGCAGCTACGAGGACAGAACCCAGTACTTC | CASSYEDRTQYF | TRBJ2-5 | NA | TRBV5-5 | many
TGTGCCAGCAGTTTATCGCCGGGGCTCTACGAGCAGTACTTC | CASSLSPGLYEQYF | TRBJ2-7 | NA | TRBV27 | many